A selection of T cell receptor beta chains follows, all from one sample in a study of CD8 T cells in ankylosing spondylitis. One entry per CDR3 protein, called by TCRdb with MiXCR from the 5' RACE reads. The table shows around 450,000 distinct CDR3 sequences, with 26% occurring only once. The sequencing sample was made of blood, either unsorted or a sorted T cell fraction (not recorded which). The receptors shown here come from a male donor with ankylosing spondylitis. The CDR3 runs from the conserved cysteine through the conserved F or W. The D gene is left open where the match is weak. The size field is filled for only some rows; it gives once, few, many or a size class.

clone_size: few
d_call: TRBD2
v_call: TRBV20-1
j_call: TRBJ2-5
cdr3_aa: CSARDWREGMGQETQYF
cdr3_nt: TGCAGTGCTAGAGACTGGCGGGAGGGCATGGGGCAAGAGACCCAGTACTTC

clone_size: few
d_call: .
v_call: TRBV5-1
j_call: TRBJ2-2
cdr3_aa: CASKPGGQTGELFF
cdr3_nt: TGCGCCAGCAAACCGGGAGGACAGACCGGGGAGCTGTTTTTT

clone_size: many
d_call: TRBD2
v_call: TRBV12-3/TRBV12-4
j_call: TRBJ2-5
cdr3_aa: CASDLGLARKETQYF
cdr3_nt: TGTGCCAGCGACTTGGGACTAGCGAGGAAAGAGACCCAGTACTTC

clone_size: .
d_call: TRBD1
v_call: TRBV10-3
j_call: TRBJ2-5
cdr3_aa: CAISGGLDRGRQETQYF
cdr3_nt: TGTGCCATCAGTGGGGGCTTGGACAGGGGACGTCAAGAGACCCAGTACTTC

clone_size: .
d_call: .
v_call: TRBV25-1
j_call: TRBJ1-1
cdr3_aa: CASSEYGTGARAFF
cdr3_nt: TGTGCCAGCAGTGAATATGGGACCGGGGCTCGAGCTTTCTTT

clone_size: .
d_call: .
v_call: TRBV12-3/TRBV12-4
j_call: TRBJ1-1
cdr3_aa: CASSFTRNTEAFF
cdr3_nt: TGTGCCAGCAGCTTTACAAGGAACACTGAAGCTTTCTTT

clone_size: few
d_call: TRBD2
v_call: TRBV12-3/TRBV12-4
j_call: TRBJ2-1
cdr3_aa: CASSLGGRENEQFF
cdr3_nt: TGTGCCAGCAGCCTGGGGGGGAGGGAGAATGAGCAGTTCTTC

clone_size: few
d_call: .
v_call: TRBV18
j_call: TRBJ2-1
cdr3_aa: CASSPEIPGAGEFLNNEQFF
cdr3_nt: TGTGCCAGCTCACCTGAAATTCCGGGGGCAGGGGAATTCCTGAACAATGAGCAGTTCTTC

clone_size: few
d_call: TRBD1
v_call: TRBV5-1
j_call: TRBJ2-7
cdr3_aa: CASSIRDRGRGEQYF
cdr3_nt: TGCGCCAGCAGCATCCGGGACAGGGGCCGGGGCGAGCAGTACTTC

clone_size: few
d_call: TRBD2
v_call: TRBV20-1
j_call: TRBJ2-1
cdr3_aa: CSARDGGGRSAYNEQFF
cdr3_nt: TGCAGTGCTAGAGATGGGGGGGGACGGTCCGCCTACAATGAGCAGTTCTTC

clone_size: few
d_call: .
v_call: TRBV5-1
j_call: TRBJ2-7
cdr3_aa: CASSPDRRYEQYF
cdr3_nt: TGCGCCAGCAGCCCCGACAGGCGCTACGAGCAGTACTTC

clone_size: few
d_call: .
v_call: TRBV7-2
j_call: TRBJ1-5
cdr3_aa: CASSPIPGSGFQPQHF
cdr3_nt: TGTGCCAGCAGCCCCATCCCAGGGTCAGGTTTTCAGCCCCAGCATTTT

clone_size: few
d_call: TRBD2
v_call: TRBV29-1
j_call: TRBJ2-4
cdr3_aa: CSVDGQGGDIQYF
cdr3_nt: TGCAGCGTTGACGGGCAGGGAGGGGACATTCAGTACTTC

clone_size: once
d_call: .
v_call: TRBV20-1
j_call: TRBJ1-4
cdr3_aa: CSAAGSRYEKLFF
cdr3_nt: TGCAGTGCTGCAGGGTCTCGTTATGAAAAACTGTTTTTT

clone_size: .
d_call: .
v_call: TRBV7-9
j_call: TRBJ2-3
cdr3_aa: CASSLLGSLSTDTQYF
cdr3_nt: TGTGCCAGCAGCCTGCTTGGATCACTCAGCACAGATACGCAGTATTTT

clone_size: .
d_call: .
v_call: TRBV20-1
j_call: TRBJ2-3
cdr3_aa: CSALTGVGTDTQYF
cdr3_nt: TGCAGTGCACTGACGGGAGTAGGCACAGATACGCAGTATTTT

clone_size: .
d_call: .
v_call: TRBV4-2
j_call: TRBJ2-6
cdr3_aa: CASSQDGWSGANVLTF
cdr3_nt: TGTGCCAGCAGCCAAGACGGGTGGTCTGGGGCCAACGTCCTGACTTTC

clone_size: few
d_call: .
v_call: TRBV6-1
j_call: TRBJ1-2
cdr3_aa: CATAPGYYGYTF
cdr3_nt: TGTGCCACCGCTCCAGGGTACTATGGCTACACCTTC

clone_size: .
d_call: TRBD1
v_call: TRBV4-1
j_call: TRBJ1-2
cdr3_aa: CASSQEGTGVTYGYTF
cdr3_nt: TGCGCCAGCAGCCAAGAGGGGACAGGGGTCACCTATGGCTACACCTTC

clone_size: few
d_call: .
v_call: TRBV7-9
j_call: TRBJ2-1
cdr3_aa: CASRQGGGDHNEQFF
cdr3_nt: TGTGCCAGCAGACAGGGGGGGGGAGATCACAATGAGCAGTTCTTC

clone_size: few
d_call: .
v_call: TRBV5-1
j_call: TRBJ2-6
cdr3_aa: CASSLTNAGANVLTF
cdr3_nt: TGCGCCAGCAGCTTGACTAACGCTGGGGCCAACGTCCTGACTTTC

clone_size: few
d_call: .
v_call: TRBV2
j_call: TRBJ1-1
cdr3_aa: CASSEERTEAFF
cdr3_nt: TGTGCCAGCAGTGAAGAACGAACTGAAGCTTTCTTT

clone_size: few
d_call: .
v_call: TRBV7-2
j_call: TRBJ1-1
cdr3_aa: CASSLSSTEAFF
cdr3_nt: TGTGCCAGCAGCTTATCGAGCACTGAAGCTTTCTTT

clone_size: few
d_call: .
v_call: TRBV7-9
j_call: TRBJ2-3
cdr3_aa: CASSYGTPDTQYF
cdr3_nt: TGTGCCAGCAGTTACGGGACTCCAGATACGCAGTATTTT

clone_size: .
d_call: .
v_call: TRBV10-3
j_call: TRBJ1-1
cdr3_aa: CAISESSVLNTEAFF
cdr3_nt: TGTGCCATCAGTGAGTCGAGTGTTTTGAACACTGAAGCTTTCTTT

clone_size: .
d_call: TRBD1
v_call: TRBV3-1
j_call: TRBJ2-1
cdr3_aa: CASSQVGQGSNEQFF
cdr3_nt: TGTGCCAGCAGCCAAGTTGGACAGGGGAGCAATGAGCAGTTCTTC

clone_size: .
d_call: TRBD2
v_call: TRBV18
j_call: TRBJ2-1
cdr3_aa: CASSPLKSSGRENEQFF
cdr3_nt: TGTGCCAGCTCACCACTAAAGTCTAGCGGGAGGGAGAATGAGCAGTTCTTC

clone_size: .
d_call: .
v_call: TRBV2
j_call: TRBJ1-1
cdr3_aa: CASSEETDGSDTEAFF
cdr3_nt: TGTGCCAGCAGTGAAGAAACGGACGGAAGTGATACTGAAGCTTTCTTT

clone_size: once
d_call: TRBD2
v_call: TRBV7-9
j_call: TRBJ2-1
cdr3_aa: CASSYGTSGSGGEQFF
cdr3_nt: TGTGCCAGCAGCTACGGGACTAGCGGGAGTGGGGGCGAGCAGTTCTTC